A single sample is the source of the 7 T cell receptor beta chains below, sequenced in a study of blood T cell repertoires in COVID-19. Sequencing was performed with immunoSEQ multiplex PCR; in TCRdb, only in-frame clones are kept and a portion is missing. Here the sample spans over 120,000 clones, about four fifths being singletons. What was sequenced was peripheral blood. Receptors originate from a human donor in a cohort sampled during active COVID-19.

J is TRBJ2-7 and V is TRBV18, with TRBD1 matching 10 bases. Germline assignment: CDR1 KGHSH and CDR2 LQKENI. J was trimmed by 6 bases and V by 5 bases; bases with no gene match: 4. The CDR3 length is 13 residues. As DNA, the CDR3 is TGTGCCAGCTCAGGGACAGGGGACCGCGAGCAGTACTTC. This translates into CASSGTGDREQYF.

The chain recombines TRBV4-3 with TRBJ2-7, with D hard to call. Germline V CDR1 and CDR2: LGHNA, YSLEER. The CDR3 loop spans 15 amino acids. V shed 1 base and J shed 1 base, with 11 bases lying between them. CDR3 coding DNA: TGCGCCAGCAGCCAAGTGTTCAGCGAGTCCTACGAGCAGTACTTC. Translation: CASSQVFSESYEQYF.

The CDR3 protein is CSVTAGVNYGYTF. The CDR3 coding sequence is TGCAGCGTTACCGCGGGGGTGAACTATGGCTACACCTTC. The V gene is TRBV29-1, the J gene TRBJ1-2, with D maybe TRBD1 (5 bases). This CDR3 is 13 amino acids long. V was pared by 5 bases and J by 2 bases, with 12 bases between. Per germline, CDR1 SQVTM and CDR2 ANQGSEA.

The genes are TRBV9 and TRBJ2-5; 8 bases match TRBD2. The CDR3 has 14 residues. Germline CDR1 SGDLS, CDR2 YYNGEE. Germline trimming cut 4 bases from V and 1 base from J; bases unmatched to any gene: 3. This CDR3 is CASSPRGGQETQYF. CDR3 DNA sequence: TGTGCCAGCAGCCCCCGGGGGGGCCAAGAGACCCAGTACTTC.

This chain connects TRBV6-2 or TRBV6-3 to TRBJ2-3; maybe TRBD2 (6 bases). V was cut by 2 bases and J by 2 bases, with 17 bases left in between. Germline CDR1 is MNHEY and CDR2 is SVGEGT. The CDR3 totals 17 residues. CDR3 sequence: CASSYPPGREFTDTQYF. The CDR3 DNA reads as TGTGCCAGCAGTTACCCCCCCGGCCGGGAGTTCACAGATACGCAGTATTTT.

The CDR3 DNA reads TGTGCCAGCAGTTACCCTAGCGGGAACTACAATGAGCAGTTCTTC. Protein product: CASSYPSGNYNEQFF. The chain has TRBV6-2 or TRBV6-3 and TRBJ2-1, with 9 bases matching TRBD2. From germline, CDR1 is MNHEY and CDR2 SVGEGT. The length of the CDR3 is 15 residues. V lost 2 bases, J lost 3 bases, and 2 bases stayed unmatched.

The rearrangement uses TRBV6-5 and TRBJ1-1, with TRBD1 identical over 10 bases. CDR3 length: 14 residues. The junction had 3 bases not matched to a gene; V was cut back by 6 bases and J by 2 bases. Germline V CDR1 and CDR2: MNHEY, SVGAGI. CDR3 residues: CASSRTGGNTEAFF. As DNA, the CDR3 is TGTGCCAGCAGCCGGACAGGGGGTAACACTGAAGCTTTCTTT.